This T cell receptor (beta chain) originates from a study of vaccination and CD4 T cells after COVID-19 (dated by TCRdb to between 2021 and 2024). Context from the whole study: Convalescent patients had a positive SARS-CoV-2 result on nasal swab PCR, and of these patients, 8 or 9 had mild disease and one had severe disease. The convalescent cohort comprised six males and four females, including two Hispanic individuals, seven Caucasians, two Asians and one multiracial person. Participants received two doses of either the Pfizer-BioNTech BNT162b2 vaccine (n=8) or the Moderna mRNA-1273 vaccine (n=2). Post-COVID blood samples were collected from convalescent patients a median of roughly 100 days after diagnosis, with a range of roughly 35 to 161 days. Post-vaccine blood samples were taken a median of 72 days after the second vaccine dose, with a range of roughly 13 to 250 days. Culture stimuli were overlapping spike peptide pools from SARS-CoV-2 and from the common cold coronaviruses HCoV-NL63, HCoV-OC43 and HCoV-229E. Control cultures used a CEFX viral epitope pool as positive control, an HIV-1 Nef peptide pool as negative control, or no peptide. The spike-specific CD4+ TCR repertoire was compared before and after mRNA vaccination in approximately ten COVID-19 convalescent patients and a few infection-naive healthy vaccine recipients. Broader findings and caveats from the paper: Of the vaccine-specific clones in convalescent patients, 304 of 307, or nearly all, reacted only to SARS-CoV-2 spike and did not cross-react with common cold coronaviruses. Although the median number of SARS-CoV-2-reactive clonotypes went up from fewer than 25 after infection to 35 to 40 after vaccination, the increase was not significant. The number of convalescent patients in the study was relatively small, and the study did not examine early timepoints following natural infection. In convalescent patients, a median 86.3% of post-vaccine SARS-CoV-2-reactive clones were detected only after vaccination, and vaccine-specific priming was suggested by this finding.

Receptor libraries were prepared by PCR. DNA from cultured CD4+ T cells was subjected to TCR sequencing with the Oncomine TCR Beta short-read assay at the Johns Hopkins FTIC core. The QIAamp micro DNA kit was used to extract genomic DNA from the cultured CD4+ T cells. Oncomine TCR Beta libraries from cultured CD4+ T cells were pooled with unique dual indexes and sequenced on an Illumina iSeq 100. In the authors' own workflow: Non-productive sequences were removed, and CDR3s that did not start with C, did not end with F or W, or were shorter than 7 amino acids were discarded. The MANAFEST web application was used to identify antigen-specific clonotypes by comparing peptide-stimulated wells against reference wells and other culture wells. For a clone to be called positive, the clone needed an FDR below 0.05, an odds ratio above 5, and a productive frequency above 0.1% in at least two of three replicate wells. A clonotype counted as cross-reactive if it showed significant expansion both in the SARS-CoV-2 spike wells and in at least one common cold coronavirus spike condition. Levenshtein distances (stringdist) and unrooted phylogenetic trees (ape) in R version 3.6.1 were used to assess CDR3 homology. TCRdb's own reprocessing of the public reads used fastp at Q25 and MiXCR and kept productive beta chains. Here each entry gathers all rows of one CDR3 protein and keeps the most common genes and DNA. None of the V and J calls come from the authors' own analysis; TCRdb made them. For this sample there are 15,000 to 19,000 distinct CDR3 sequences; over 50% appear just once. More than 10% of the sample comes from the top ten.

What the treatment or condition label conveys for this sample: roughly 11-day PBMC culture with coronavirus spike peptide pools or control peptides (ViraFEST assay). To expand antigen-specific T cells with peptide pools and then pick out the expanded clonotypes through TCR sequencing, the study relied on the ViraFEST assay. The positive SARS-CoV-2 PCR tests of the convalescent patients were dated from March to December 2020, before the Alpha, Beta and Delta variants emerged in the United States. Roughly 2.1 million PBMCs per well were cultured in IMDM with approximately 5% human AB serum and 8 to 10 IU/ml IL-2, plus 10 ug/ml peptide pools. On days 3 and 7, half of the culture medium was replaced with fresh IL-2-containing medium. After roughly 9 days of culture, CD4+ T cells were isolated by negative selection with the EasySep CD4+ T cell isolation kit. Ficoll-Paque Plus gradient centrifugation was used to isolate PBMCs from whole blood, and the isolated PBMCs were then either used fresh or cryopreserved at -140C. In general, triplicate wells were set up for every culture condition.

The germline V gene yields MNHNS for CDR1 and SASEGT for CDR2. Inclusive of the bounding cysteine and phenylalanine, the CDR3 is 16 residues long. Only the CDR3 portion is preserved as DNA: 48 bases, with reading frame beginning at the first base. The junction carries 15 bases between V and J, which are trimmed by 6 bases and 0 bases respectively. As concerns this clonotype: This clone's antigen is unknown. No base quality information exists; no much larger clone differs at one position.

The sample taken for sequencing was CD4+ T cells from blood, cultured in vitro. The TCR was taken from a human donor who had recovered from COVID-19. The rearrangement joined TRBV6-1 to TRBJ1-5; D gene: possibly TRBD1, on 5 matching bases. The CDR3: CASRGAATYSNQPQHF. The nucleotides are TGTGCCAGCAGAGGGGCGGCAACTTATAGCAATCAGCCCCAGCATTTT.